This T cell receptor beta chain comes out of a study of graft-versus-host responses after intestinal transplantation. Across the whole study: Recipients underwent multivisceral, liver-intestinal, or isolated intestinal transplants. Anti-thymocyte globulin served as induction for all recipients, who then took tacrolimus and steroids for about three years.

Study-level findings and limits: Maximum circulating GvH clone levels tracked with early post-transplant HvG decreases.

The germline V gene encodes CDR1 PRHDT and CDR2 FYEKMQ (reference sequence). With V trimmed by 0 bases and J by 5 bases, 8 bases remained unmatched. The CDR3 has 16 residues. The method was immunoSEQ multiplex PCR; TCRdb's version includes in-frame clones alone and lacks a portion of them. The sample records about 100,000 clones, about 90% being singletons. This clone appeared a single time. Its cognate antigen is unknown. This specimen was unstimulated CD4+ T cells sorted from spleen or lymph node cells, taken before transplant. This chain links TRBV13 with TRBJ2-3, with 7 bases lining up with TRBD1. This TCR was sampled from a human donor who was the organ donor for an intestinal transplant. This CDR3 reads CASSLGTGKVGDTQYF. As DNA, the CDR3 is TGTGCCAGCAGCTTAGGGACAGGGAAAGTAGGAGATACGCAGTATTTT.